A selection of T cell receptor beta chains follows, all from one sample in a study of T-cell reconstitution after alpha-beta-depleted transplantation in children. TCRdb processed the PCR reads anew with MiXCR; each CDR3 protein has one entry. The profile covers a few hundred thousand distinct CDR3 sequences, with approximately 20% appearing a single time and approximately 3% taken by the ten largest. The specimen comprised PBMCs from the stem cell graft donor, sampled from the stem cell graft. The receptors originated from a human donor who donated a stem cell graft to a child with acute lymphoblastic leukemia. CDR3s include the opening cysteine and the closing phenylalanine or tryptophan. The D gene is left open where the match is weak. Not every row has a clone size; where given, it reads once, few, many or a size class.

clone size: -; J gene: TRBJ2-3; V gene: TRBV4-1; D gene: -; CDR3 DNA: TGCGCCAGCAGCCAAGGGATTAGTCCCCTCCCAGATACGCAGTATTTT; CDR3 protein: CASSQGISPLPDTQYF
clone size: many; J gene: TRBJ2-1; V gene: TRBV5-1; D gene: -; CDR3 DNA: TGCGCCAGCAGCTTGGCCAGGGGAAATGAGCAGTTCTTC; CDR3 protein: CASSLARGNEQFF
clone size: many; J gene: TRBJ1-3; V gene: TRBV5-1; D gene: TRBD1; CDR3 DNA: TGCGCCAGCAGCCTGGGACAGGGAAGAAACACCATATATTTT; CDR3 protein: CASSLGQGRNTIYF
clone size: -; J gene: TRBJ2-3; V gene: TRBV7-9; D gene: TRBD2; CDR3 DNA: TGTGCCAGCAGCCCTGCGACTAGCGGGAGGCCATACCAGATTTTT; CDR3 protein: CASSPATSGRPYQIF
clone size: few; J gene: TRBJ1-2; V gene: TRBV12-3/TRBV12-4; D gene: -; CDR3 DNA: TGTGCCAGCAGTTTAGTGGGGGCGTTTTACTATGGCTACACCTTC; CDR3 protein: CASSLVGAFYYGYTF
clone size: -; J gene: TRBJ1-5; V gene: TRBV27; D gene: -; CDR3 DNA: TGTGCCAGCAGACCGGACTGGGGGAGCAATCAGCCCCAGCATTTT; CDR3 protein: CASRPDWGSNQPQHF
clone size: -; J gene: TRBJ2-3; V gene: TRBV27; D gene: -; CDR3 DNA: TGTGCCAGCAGTTTATCAGGCTATCCAGGGACATATACGCAGTATTTT; CDR3 protein: CASSLSGYPGTYTQYF
clone size: few; J gene: TRBJ1-4; V gene: TRBV27; D gene: -; CDR3 DNA: TGTGCCAGCAGTTTATTTGGACGGGAAAAACTGTTTTTT; CDR3 protein: CASSLFGREKLFF
clone size: -; J gene: TRBJ2-7; V gene: TRBV4-1; D gene: TRBD2; CDR3 DNA: TGCGCCAGCAGCCGCGGGACGGGGGGGCTCTACGAGCAGTACTTC; CDR3 protein: CASSRGTGGLYEQYF
clone size: many; J gene: TRBJ2-5; V gene: TRBV20-1; D gene: TRBD1; CDR3 DNA: TGCAGTGCTGGACAGGGGGCCCAAGAGACCCAGTACTTC; CDR3 protein: CSAGQGAQETQYF
clone size: few; J gene: TRBJ1-4; V gene: TRBV4-1; D gene: -; CDR3 DNA: TGCGCCAGCAGCGCGGGGCTCGATGAAAAACTGTTTTTT; CDR3 protein: CASSAGLDEKLFF
clone size: few; J gene: TRBJ2-2; V gene: TRBV3-1; D gene: -; CDR3 DNA: TGTGCCAGCAGCCTGGCCACGAGCTACACCGGGGAGCTGTTTTTT; CDR3 protein: CASSLATSYTGELFF
clone size: -; J gene: TRBJ1-2; V gene: TRBV12-3/TRBV12-4; D gene: -; CDR3 DNA: TGTGCCAGCAGCTTTAGGGGTGTGGGCCATGGCTACACCTTC; CDR3 protein: CASSFRGVGHGYTF
clone size: few; J gene: TRBJ1-3; V gene: TRBV5-1; D gene: -; CDR3 DNA: TGCGCCAGCAGCTTGGAATATTCTGGAAACACCATATATTTT; CDR3 protein: CASSLEYSGNTIYF
clone size: few; J gene: TRBJ2-7; V gene: TRBV5-1; D gene: TRBD1; CDR3 DNA: TGCGCCAGCAGCTGGGGACAGGGGGCGCTGATGGACGAGCAGTACTTC; CDR3 protein: CASSWGQGALMDEQYF
clone size: -; J gene: TRBJ2-7; V gene: TRBV6-1; D gene: -; CDR3 DNA: TGTGCCAGCACGGAGTACGAGCAGTACTTC; CDR3 protein: CASTEYEQYF
clone size: -; J gene: TRBJ1-3; V gene: TRBV7-6; D gene: TRBD1; CDR3 DNA: TGTGCCAGCAGCGCGCTCTCTACAGGGGCCTCTGGAAACACCATATATTTT; CDR3 protein: CASSALSTGASGNTIYF
clone size: -; J gene: TRBJ2-5; V gene: TRBV9; D gene: -; CDR3 DNA: TGTGCCAGCAGCCCAATACGGAGTGGAGAGACCCAGTACTTC; CDR3 protein: CASSPIRSGETQYF
clone size: -; J gene: TRBJ1-3; V gene: TRBV7-6; D gene: -; CDR3 DNA: TGTGCCAGCAGTTACAATCCTGGTGCGACTTCTGGAAACACCATATATTTT; CDR3 protein: CASSYNPGATSGNTIYF
clone size: few; J gene: TRBJ2-3; V gene: TRBV11-2; D gene: -; CDR3 DNA: TGTGCCAGCAGCCCCTCGCGATACACAGATACGCAGTATTTT; CDR3 protein: CASSPSRYTDTQYF
clone size: many; J gene: TRBJ2-2; V gene: TRBV7-2; D gene: -; CDR3 DNA: TGTGCCAGCAGCTTAGAGAACACCGGGGAGCTGTTTTTT; CDR3 protein: CASSLENTGELFF
clone size: few; J gene: TRBJ2-7; V gene: TRBV5-1; D gene: -; CDR3 DNA: TGCGCCAGCAGCTTGGAAGGGGCGGTCGTCTCCTACGAGCAGTACTTC; CDR3 protein: CASSLEGAVVSYEQYF
clone size: -; J gene: TRBJ2-3; V gene: TRBV12-3/TRBV12-4; D gene: TRBD2; CDR3 DNA: TGTGCCAGCGCCCTTCAGACTAGCGGGACGGGTACGCAGTATTTT; CDR3 protein: CASALQTSGTGTQYF